This T cell receptor beta chain was documented in a study of blood T cell repertoires in COVID-19. At the level of the study: The samples span acute and convalescent COVID-19 from the United States, Italy and Spain. Sample material is recorded as cDNA or gDNA derived from T cells, B-cell-depleted T cells, or PBMCs.

In the authors' workflow: Estimation of nucleated cell counts relied on the amplification of reference gene primers. Measured with immunoSEQ multiplex PCR; TCRdb has only the in-frame clones, and not every one. V and J calls and clone size follow that table, whereas D and trimming were derived from the DNA. The repertoire holds over 130,000 clones, approximately 90% seen once, with roughly 9.6% in the top ten. The V segment lost 4 bases and the J segment 4 bases; nucleotides outside the gene matches: 8. This CDR3 region has 16 residues. Germline lookup yields CDR1 KGHSH and CDR2 LQKENI. The chain has TRBV18 and TRBJ1-3, with 9 nucleotides matching TRBD1. Sample: peripheral blood. This receptor was obtained from an elderly woman with acute or convalescent COVID-19. This chain's CDR3 is CASSHTPGTGGNTIYF. The CDR3, as DNA: TGTGCCAGCTCACACACCCCCGGGACAGGGGGAAACACCATATATTTT. Together with reference TRBV18 and TRBJ1-3, the CDR3 gives the full variable domain: NAGVMQNPRHLVRRRGQEARLRCSPMKGHSHVYWYRQLPEEGLKFMVYLQKENIIDESGMPKERFSAEFPKEGPSILRIQQVVRGDSAAYFCASSHTPGTGGNTIYFGEGSWLTVV.